This T cell receptor (beta chain) was identified during a study of glioma-infiltrating T cells after dendritic cell vaccination (TCRdb year 2016). At the level of the whole study: A cohort of 15 or so glioblastoma patients from Phase I and II dendritic cell vaccination trials was included, of whom 9 were newly diagnosed and 6 had recurrent disease. Each patient was given three intradermal dendritic cell vaccine injections, spaced two weeks apart, in the arm below the axilla. In glioblastoma patients vaccinated with dendritic cells, deep sequencing of TCR beta CDR3 regions served to measure the amount of tumor-infiltrating lymphocytes and to compare repertoires between tumor and blood. Survival after dendritic cell vaccination was correlated with TCR sequencing metrics such as TIL content and the overlap between tumor and blood repertoires. Between the early 2000s and the early 2010s, the patients were given dendritic cell vaccination pulsed with autologous tumor lysate. To make the vaccine, monocyte-derived dendritic cells were cultured for six to eight days with IL-4 and GM-CSF and then pulsed overnight with autologous tumor lysate.

For this clone: No cognate antigen has been identified for it. Per-base qualities were not stored, and no clone one base away is much larger.

CDR1 and CDR2 (SNHLY, FYNNEI) derive from the germline V gene. V and J lose 7 bases and 6 bases, and a span of 17 bases separates them. The CDR3, cysteine through phenylalanine, is 14 amino acids long. The read is trimmed to its CDR3 DNA, 42 bases read in frame from base 1. The immunoSEQ assay amplified TCRB CDR3 regions from around 2 micrograms of genomic DNA, or from all available DNA when less than that amount was available. The multiplex PCR relied on 60 forward primers for TCR V beta segments and 13 reverse primers for J beta segments. To estimate the number of reads per starting template, synthetic control templates were added to each sample at limiting dilution. The Illumina HiSeq System generated 87 bp sequencing reads. The source study handled its data this way. PCR and sequencing errors were removed by a nearest neighbor algorithm that merged closely related sequences. TCR overlap was defined as the percentage of unique tumor TCR beta sequences that were also found in the peripheral blood of the same patient. This immuneACCESS table, as held by TCRdb, lists in-frame sequences with V and J called but not all clones. Of the missing ones, under half trace to an unresolved V gene in checked studies; the others have no known cause. Clonal size and the V and J genes are those of that table, whereas D and trimming came from the DNA. The sample table lists just under 85,000 clones, approximately 90% of them with a count of one. The biggest ten clones account for roughly 3.2% of the sample.

Beyond this particular receptor, the publication reports: The cohort was small and heterogeneous, few patients had complete blood and tumor sets, and even fewer had initial-recurrent tumor pairs. TCR clonality showed no direct relationship with survival, which suggests that a diverse polyclonal response may matter. Higher estimated pretreatment TIL content predicted longer time to progression and overall survival after dendritic cell vaccination. The response model built on TCR overlap across three groups was characterized as speculative, with prospective validation still needed.

Patients were selected for having adequate residual fresh-frozen tumor tissue and more than two years of available survival data. An isocitrate dehydrogenase mutation was not carried by any of the glioblastoma patients, although molecular status was otherwise variable. PBMC were collected before vaccination, two weeks after the third vaccination, and at tumor progression if tumor progression occurred. Genomic DNA was extracted with the Qiagen DNeasy Blood extraction Kit. The material sequenced was blood, taken before dendritic cell vaccination. This TCR was sampled from a human donor with glioblastoma. The sequence is built from TRBV2 and TRBJ2-3, with the D gene not confidently named. The CDR3 here reads CASKVEESGDTQYF. At the DNA level, the sequence is TGTGCCAGCAAAGTGGAAGAATCCGGGGATACGCAGTATTTT.